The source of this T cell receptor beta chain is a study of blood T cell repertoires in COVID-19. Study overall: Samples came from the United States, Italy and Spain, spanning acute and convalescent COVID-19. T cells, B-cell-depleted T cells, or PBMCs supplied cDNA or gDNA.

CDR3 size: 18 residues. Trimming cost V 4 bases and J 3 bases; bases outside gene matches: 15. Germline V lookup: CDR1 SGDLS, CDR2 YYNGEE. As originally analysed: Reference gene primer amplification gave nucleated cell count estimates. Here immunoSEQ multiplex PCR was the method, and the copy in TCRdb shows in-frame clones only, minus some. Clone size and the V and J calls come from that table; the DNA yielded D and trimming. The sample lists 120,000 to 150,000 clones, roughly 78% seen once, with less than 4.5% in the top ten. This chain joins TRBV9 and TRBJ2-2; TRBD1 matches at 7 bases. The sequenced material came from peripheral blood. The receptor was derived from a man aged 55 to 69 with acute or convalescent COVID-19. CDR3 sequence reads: CASSSVVGYRGDTGELFF. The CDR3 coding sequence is TGTGCCAGCAGCTCAGTGGTAGGGTACAGGGGCGACACCGGGGAGCTGTTTTTT.